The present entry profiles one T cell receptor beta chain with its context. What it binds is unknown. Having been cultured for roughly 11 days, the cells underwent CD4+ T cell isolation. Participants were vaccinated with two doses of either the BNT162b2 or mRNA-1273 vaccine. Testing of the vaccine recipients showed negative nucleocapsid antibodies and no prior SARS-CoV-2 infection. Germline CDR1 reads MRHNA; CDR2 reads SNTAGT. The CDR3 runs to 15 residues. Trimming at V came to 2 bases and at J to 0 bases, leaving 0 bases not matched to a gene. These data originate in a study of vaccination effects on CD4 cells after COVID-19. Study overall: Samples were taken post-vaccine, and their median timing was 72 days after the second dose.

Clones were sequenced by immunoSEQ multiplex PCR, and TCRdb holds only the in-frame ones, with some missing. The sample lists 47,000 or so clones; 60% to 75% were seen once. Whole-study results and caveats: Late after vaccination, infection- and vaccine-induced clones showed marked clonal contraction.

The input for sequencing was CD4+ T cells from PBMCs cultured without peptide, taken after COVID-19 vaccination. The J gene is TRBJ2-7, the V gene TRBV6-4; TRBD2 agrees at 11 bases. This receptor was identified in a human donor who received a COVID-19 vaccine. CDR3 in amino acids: CASSDGTSGSYEQYF. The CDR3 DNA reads TGTGCCAGCAGTGACGGGACTAGCGGCTCCTACGAGCAGTACTTC.